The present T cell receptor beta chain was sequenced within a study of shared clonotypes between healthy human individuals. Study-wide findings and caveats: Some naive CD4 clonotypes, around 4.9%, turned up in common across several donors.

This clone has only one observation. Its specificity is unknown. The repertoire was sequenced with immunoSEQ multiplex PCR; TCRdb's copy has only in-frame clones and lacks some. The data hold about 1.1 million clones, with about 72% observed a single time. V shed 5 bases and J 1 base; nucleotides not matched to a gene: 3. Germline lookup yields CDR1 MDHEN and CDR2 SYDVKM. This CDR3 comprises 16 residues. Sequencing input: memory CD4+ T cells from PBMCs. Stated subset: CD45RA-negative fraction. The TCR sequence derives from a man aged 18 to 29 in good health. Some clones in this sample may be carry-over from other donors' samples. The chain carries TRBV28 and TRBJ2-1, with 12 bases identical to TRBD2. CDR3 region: CASSPGTSGSYNEQFF. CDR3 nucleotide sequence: TGTGCCAGCAGTCCCGGGACTAGCGGGTCCTACAATGAGCAGTTCTTC.